The sequence of this TCR beta chain was determined in a study of shared clonotypes between healthy human individuals. Method: immunoSEQ multiplex PCR; TCRdb's copy keeps in-frame clones and lacks some. The repertoire includes about 2.1 million clones, just over 90% of them detected once, and roughly 1.7% sits in the top ten. The naive CD8 subset, CD45RO-negative cells positively selected for CCR7, excluded terminally differentiated effector memory CD45RA+ cells. Free of recent acute infections or vaccinations, the donors were healthy HIV-negative adults. This receptor was taken from a man between 18 and 29 years old in good health. Some clones in this sample may be carry-over from other donors' samples. The material sequenced was naive CD8+ T cells from PBMCs.

The CDR3 DNA reads TGTGCCAGCAGCCTCCGCACTAGCGCACCCCAAGAGACCCAGTACTTC. This gives the protein CASSLRTSAPQETQYF. The chain has TRBV7-6 and TRBJ2-5, with 7 bases lining up with TRBD2. The CDR3 covers 16 residues. Germline V lookup: CDR1 SGHVS, CDR2 FNYEAQ. Trimming cost V 5 bases and J 1 base; bases outside gene matches: 10. The full variable domain, its missing parts supplied by reference TRBV7-6 and TRBJ2-5, is GAGVSQSPRYKVTKRGQDVALRCDPISGHVSLYWYRQALGQGPEFLTYFNYEAQQDKSGLPNDRFSAERPEGSISTLTIQRTEQRDSAMYRCASSLRTSAPQETQYFGPGTRLLVL.